Given below is one T cell receptor beta chain in context. What antigen it recognizes has not been identified. Sequences SEHNR (CDR1) and FQNEAQ (CDR2) are obtained from the germline V gene (reference sequence). Inclusive of the bounding cysteine and phenylalanine, the CDR3 is 16 residues long. This entry has no DNA. The data derive from a study of T cells expressing NK-cell markers (dated by TCRdb to the early 2020s). Broadly, across the study: Roughly 8 donors provided sorted CD3+CD56+NKG2C+, CD3+CD56+NKG2C- and CD3+CD56-NKG2C+ T-cell subsets, whose TCR beta-chain repertoires were profiled. Of the eight sequenced donors, seven were found to be HCMV-seropositive and one was found to be HCMV-seronegative. Randomly selected healthy volunteers, three men and five women, were used as the eight sequenced donors. Libraries were sequenced as 2 x 150 bp reads on Illumina HiSeq 2000/2500, MiSeq or NextSeq. The research as a whole found: Whether the expanded NKG2C-expressing T cell clones were specific for HCMV antigens remained unclear. For about 6 donors, the dominant CD3+CD56+NKG2C+ clonotypes were among the top 10 CD8+ clonotypes and accounted for 1.0-7.0% of CD8+ T cells. Those dominant clonotypes were again the most abundant among CD3+CD56-NKG2C+ cells in four donors, at roughly 25-60.1%.

TCRdb names Illumina HiSeq 2000 as the instrument used. TCR beta cDNA libraries were prepared using 5'RACE template switching, which introduced a universal primer site and unique molecular identifiers. cDNA synthesis was primed from the TCR beta constant segment, followed by two successive PCR amplification steps. The original pipeline was this. MIGEC was used to demultiplex reads and group reads by UMI, and MiTCR was used to assemble and quantify clonotypes. To remove erroneous sequences, TCR cDNA sequences were retained only when supported by two or more reads. The tcR package was used for downstream repertoire analysis, and clonotypes were matched across fractions by CDR3 nucleotide sequence plus V segment. VDJmatch was used to annotate antigen specificity against VDJdb, with one amino acid substitution in CDR3 permitted. TCRdb reprocessed the raw reads; every CDR3 protein sequence is a single record, and DNA is not supplied. The V and J calls shown here were made by TCRdb, not taken from the authors' results. The table kept for this sample lists tens of thousands of distinct CDR3 sequences. The ten largest clones add up to over 50% of the sample.

A commercial ELISA kit detecting HCMV-specific IgG in serum was used to determine HCMV serostatus. Ficoll density gradient centrifugation was used to isolate peripheral blood mononuclear cells from blood. The sequence links TRBV7-9 to TRBJ1-2; TCRdb's D gene call, TRBD1, goes unchecked for lack of DNA. The material sequenced was blood T cells: a sorted CD56 or NKG2C T cell subset, CD4+ or CD8+ T cells, or bulk PBMC T cells (not recorded which). The clonotype comes from a man aged 18 to 69 in good health. The CDR3 protein is CASSEGWDTSNYGYTF.